These T cell receptor beta chains were read from a single sample in a study of T cell clusters in autoimmune cytopenias. TCRdb re-called the multiplex PCR reads; one entry per CDR3 protein, DNA not given. This table lists roughly 6,900 distinct CDR3 sequences. The sample was also linked to a second study, of T cell repertoires in aging, cancer and after chemotherapy.

Sequencing input: peripheral blood. Every receptor here comes from a human donor in good health. Each CDR3 is given with its conserved first and last residue. Fields, in order: V gene, J gene, clone size, CDR3 protein. Rows give clone size only sometimes, using once, few, many, or a class for an expanded clone.

>TRBV18|TRBJ1-1|.
CASSPAYPTNTEAFF
>TRBV6-2/TRBV6-3|TRBJ2-2|.
CASSGWDNTGELFF
>TRBV12-3/TRBV12-4|TRBJ1-2|.
CASSPYSRGGPINYGYTF
>TRBV30|TRBJ2-6|medium-sized
CAWNKLDSLTF
>TRBV18|TRBJ1-1|.
CASSLGQGPNTEAFF
>TRBV18|TRBJ2-3|.
CASSPRQGSTDTQYF
>TRBV6-5|TRBJ2-1|.
CASTTKTGAGATQYF
>TRBV6-1|TRBJ2-2|.
CASSSLGTGQGGELFF
>TRBV30|TRBJ2-1|medium-sized
CAWSVRGSSYNEQFF
>TRBV29-1|TRBJ2-1|medium-sized
CSVGKSVASNNEQFF
>TRBV19|TRBJ2-1|medium-sized
CASSSWTSGTYNEQFF
>TRBV30|TRBJ1-1|.
CAWSLGTEAFF
>TRBV30|TRBJ2-5|medium-sized
CAWAPGWGQETQYF
>TRBV5-4|TRBJ1-2|medium-sized
CASSLRSQGYGYTF
>TRBV5-3|TRBJ2-5|.
CARAGTSGLVLFQETQYF
>TRBV6-1|TRBJ2-1|medium-sized
CASRGQGTRSEQFF
>TRBV5-6|TRBJ2-5|medium-sized
CASSSRETQYF
>TRBV13|TRBJ2-3|medium-sized
CASSLATSGNAQIRYF
>TRBV6-5|TRBJ2-4|.
CASSYTRGNIQYF
>TRBV7-6|TRBJ1-2|.
CASSLEATGEHGYTF
>TRBV20-1|TRBJ2-7|.
CSARSDRDYEQYF
>TRBV12-3/TRBV12-4|TRBJ1-1|.
CASSLVDGTEAFF
>TRBV6-5|TRBJ2-7|medium-sized
CASSGHRARDEQYF
>TRBV6-6|TRBJ2-5|.
CASNTQGRETQYF
>TRBV27|TRBJ1-1|.
CASSLQGRNTEAFF
>TRBV27|TRBJ2-6|medium-sized
CASSLRPGQGGANVLTF
>TRBV5-1|TRBJ1-4|.
CASSLGEGGEKLFF
>TRBV11-1|TRBJ2-1|medium-sized
CASSFSLGAGEQFF
>TRBV10-3|TRBJ2-3|.
CAISESGTSGTVRDTQYF
>TRBV19|TRBJ2-5|medium-sized
CASSSGYQETQYF
>TRBV6-5|TRBJ2-7|.
CASSEVLATYEQYF
>TRBV7-2|TRBJ2-2|.
CASSFSRDTGELFF
>TRBV5-1|TRBJ2-5|.
CASSSTQGAGGETQYF
>TRBV6-2/TRBV6-3|TRBJ1-6|.
CASTPIRSNSPLHF
>TRBV19|TRBJ2-7|.
CASSEASGYEQYF
>TRBV19|TRBJ1-1|.
CASSIQGTGEAFF
>TRBV19|TRBJ1-1|medium-sized
CASSIPSAGAFF
>TRBV12-3/TRBV12-4|TRBJ2-5|medium-sized
CASSTGTGVQETQYF
>TRBV5-5|TRBJ1-1|.
CASSSYRGLRTEAFF